This TCR beta chain was obtained from a study of blood T cell repertoires in COVID-19. Overall study context: The analysed material was cDNA or gDNA that came from T cells, B-cell-depleted T cells, or PBMCs.

Original handling: Reference gene primer amplification gave nucleated cell count estimates. Clones were sequenced by immunoSEQ multiplex PCR, and TCRdb holds only the in-frame ones, with some missing. For V, J and clone size, that table is used; D and trimming come from the DNA. The repertoire has 200,000 to 250,000 clones, 75% to 90% of them found once; the top ten carry roughly 2.7%. Patients in Seattle were enrolled during active infection, then followed longitudinally. Trimming cost V 5 bases and J 0 bases, with 8 bases left between them. Germline V lookup: CDR1 SGHAT, CDR2 FQNNGV. CDR3 length equals 14 residues.

The rearrangement joins TRBV11-2 to TRBJ1-5, with no clear D. Sequenced: peripheral blood. The receptor's source is a man aged 25 to 40 with COVID-19, enrolled during active disease. This CDR3 is CASSRGRSNQPQHF. Here the CDR3 DNA reads TGTGCCAGCAGCCGCGGTCGTAGCAATCAGCCCCAGCATTTT.